The sequence of this T cell receptor (beta chain) was determined in a study of cytomegalovirus exposure and HLA in healthy donors. Study-level information: Some 85 million unique TCRs from HLA-typed donors were held in an early data release.

Regarding the study as a whole: Equally common other TCR beta chains were less clonally expanded than HLA-associated ones, a later analysis found. Follow-up analysis later connected one missense variant in DCLRE1C with trimming of TCR beta V- and J-genes.

Trimming took 0 bases from V and 6 from J; bases not matched to a gene: 3. Germline CDR1 is MNHEY and CDR2 is SMNVEV (reference sequence). The CDR3 is made up of 14 amino acids. This clone was found a few times. Antigen: not known. The study ran its PCR with 60 Vbeta and 13 Jbeta primers. Data came from immunoSEQ multiplex PCR; TCRdb stores just in-frame clones and leaves some out. The table records roughly 86,000 clones, 65% of them present only once. Sequencing was carried out using PBMCs. This sequence originates from a woman in her 50s in good health and CMV-seropositive. J is TRBJ1-1 and V is TRBV27; 8 nucleotides match TRBD1. The CDR3 spells CASSLSLQGAEAFF. The CDR3 region has the DNA TGTGCCAGCAGTTTATCCCTACAGGGGGCTGAAGCTTTCTTT.